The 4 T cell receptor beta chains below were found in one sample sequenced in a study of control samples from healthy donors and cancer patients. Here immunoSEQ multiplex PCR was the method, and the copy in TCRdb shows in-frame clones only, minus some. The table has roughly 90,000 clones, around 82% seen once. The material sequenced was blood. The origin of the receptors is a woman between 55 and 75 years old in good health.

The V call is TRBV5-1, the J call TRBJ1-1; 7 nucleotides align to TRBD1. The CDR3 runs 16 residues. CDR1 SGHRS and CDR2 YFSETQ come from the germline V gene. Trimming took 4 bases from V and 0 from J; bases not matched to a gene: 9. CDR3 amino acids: CASSRTGASLNTEAFF. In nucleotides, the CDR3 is TGCGCCAGCAGCCGCACAGGGGCCAGCTTGAACACTGAAGCTTTCTTT.

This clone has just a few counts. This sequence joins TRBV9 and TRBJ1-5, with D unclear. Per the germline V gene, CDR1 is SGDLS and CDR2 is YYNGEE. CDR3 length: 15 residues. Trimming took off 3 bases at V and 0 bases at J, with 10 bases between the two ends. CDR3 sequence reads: CASSESGYSNQPQHF. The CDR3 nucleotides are TGTGCCAGCAGCGAGTCGGGCTATAGCAATCAGCCCCAGCATTTT.

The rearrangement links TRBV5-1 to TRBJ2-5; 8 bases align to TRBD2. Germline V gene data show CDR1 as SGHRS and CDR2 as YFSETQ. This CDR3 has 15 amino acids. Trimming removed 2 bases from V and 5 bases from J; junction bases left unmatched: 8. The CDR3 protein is CASSFSSGSSETQYF. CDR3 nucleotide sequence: TGCGCCAGCAGCTTCTCGAGCGGGAGCTCCGAGACCCAGTACTTC. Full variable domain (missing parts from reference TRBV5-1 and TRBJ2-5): KAGVTQTPRYLIKTRGQQVTLSCSPISGHRSVSWYQQTPGQGLQFLFEYFSETQRNKGNFPGRFSGRQFSNSRSEMNVSTLELGDSALYLCASSFSSGSSETQYFGPGTRLLVL.

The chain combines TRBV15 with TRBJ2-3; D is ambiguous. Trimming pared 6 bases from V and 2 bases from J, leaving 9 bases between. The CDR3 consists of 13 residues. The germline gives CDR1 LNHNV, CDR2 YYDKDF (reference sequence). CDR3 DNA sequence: TGTGCCACCAGTCTTACCATCACAGATACGCAGTATTTT. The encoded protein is CATSLTITDTQYF.